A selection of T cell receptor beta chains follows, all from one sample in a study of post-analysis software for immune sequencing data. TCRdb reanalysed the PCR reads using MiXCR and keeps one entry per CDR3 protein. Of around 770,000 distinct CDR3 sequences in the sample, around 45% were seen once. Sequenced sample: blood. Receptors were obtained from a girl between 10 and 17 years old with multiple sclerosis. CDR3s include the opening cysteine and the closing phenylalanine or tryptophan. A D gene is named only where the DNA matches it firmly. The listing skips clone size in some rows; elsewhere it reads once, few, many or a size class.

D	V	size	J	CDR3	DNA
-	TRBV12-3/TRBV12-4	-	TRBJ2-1	CASSRGQEQFF	TGTGCCAGCAGCCGTGGACAAGAGCAGTTCTTC
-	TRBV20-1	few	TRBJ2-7	CSAARGPYEQYF	TGCAGTGCCGCGCGGGGCCCCTACGAGCAGTACTTC
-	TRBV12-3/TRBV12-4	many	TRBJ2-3	CASSLGTTDTQYF	TGTGCCAGCAGTTTGGGTACCACAGATACGCAGTATTTT
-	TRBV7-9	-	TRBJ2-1	CASSLVGPTNEQFF	TGTGCCAGCAGCTTAGTGGGACCCACCAATGAGCAGTTCTTC
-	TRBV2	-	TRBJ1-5	CASSEMGGNQPQHF	TGTGCCAGCAGTGAGATGGGAGGCAATCAGCCCCAGCATTTT
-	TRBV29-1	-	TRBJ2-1	CSGRPSYLRLNEQFF	TGCAGCGGCAGACCTTCGTATCTCCGACTCAATGAGCAGTTCTTC
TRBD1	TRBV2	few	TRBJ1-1	CAGGTGVNTEAFF	TGTGCCGGAGGGACAGGGGTTAACACTGAAGCTTTCTTT
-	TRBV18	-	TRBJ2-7	CASSLWDNSYEQYF	TGTGCCAGCTCACTTTGGGACAACTCCTACGAGCAGTACTTC
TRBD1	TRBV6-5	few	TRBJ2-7	CASSDRGRVFEQYF	TGTGCCAGCAGTGACAGGGGGCGAGTCTTCGAGCAGTACTTC
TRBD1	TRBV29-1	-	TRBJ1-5	CSAATGSGNQPQHF	TGCAGCGCCGCGACAGGGTCGGGCAATCAGCCCCAGCATTTT
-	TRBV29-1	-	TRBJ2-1	CSVEPYNEQFF	TGCAGCGTTGAGCCCTACAATGAGCAGTTCTTC
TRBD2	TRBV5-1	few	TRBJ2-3	CASSLPSGMGTDTQYF	TGCGCCAGCAGCTTGCCTAGCGGGATGGGCACAGATACGCAGTATTTT